This TCR beta chain was observed in a study of response to subunit inactivated influenza vaccine. TCRdb passed the RT-PCR reads through MiXCR, listing each CDR3 protein once. The sample contains some 500,000 distinct CDR3 sequences, about 25% of which appear only once. This clonotype was seen more than once but under ten times. Its antigen is unidentified. CDR1 is DFQATT and CDR2 is SNEGSKA in the germline V gene (reference sequence). This CDR3 comprises 13 residues. After removal of 6 bases from V and 0 bases from J, the junction contained 3 bases not matched to a gene. Regarding the study as a whole: Authors proposed each seasonal influenza vaccination draws in few new T cells.

The sequence derives from a man aged 50-59 years who received an inactivated influenza vaccine. The starting material was CD4+ T cells sorted from PBMCs, obtained 5 days after vaccination. This chain uses TRBV20-1 with TRBJ2-3, with 7 positions matching TRBD2. The CDR3 bases are TGCAGTGCCGCTAGCGGTAGCACAGATACGCAGTATTTT. It is translated as CSAASGSTDTQYF.